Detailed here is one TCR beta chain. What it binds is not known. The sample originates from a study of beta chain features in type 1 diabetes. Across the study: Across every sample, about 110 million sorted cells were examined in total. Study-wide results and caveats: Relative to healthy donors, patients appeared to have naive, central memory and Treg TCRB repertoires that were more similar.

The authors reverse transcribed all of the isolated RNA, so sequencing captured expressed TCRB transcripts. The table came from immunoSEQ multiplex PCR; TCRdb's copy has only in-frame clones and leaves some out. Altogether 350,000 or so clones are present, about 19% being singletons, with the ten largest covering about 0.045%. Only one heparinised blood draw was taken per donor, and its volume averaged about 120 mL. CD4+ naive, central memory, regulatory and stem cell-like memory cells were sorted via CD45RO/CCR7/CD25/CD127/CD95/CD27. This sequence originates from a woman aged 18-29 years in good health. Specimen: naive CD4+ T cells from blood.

The CDR3 DNA sequence: TGTGCCAGCAGGGAGGGTAGCGGCCAAGAGACCCAGTACTTC. This encodes CASREGSGQETQYF. The V gene is TRBV6-5, the J gene TRBJ2-5; possible D gene TRBD2, 6 bases. Germline V lookup: CDR1 MNHEY, CDR2 SVGAGI. The V end lost 6 bases, the J end lost 1 base, and 12 bases lay between the germline ends. There are 14 residues in the CDR3.